This T cell receptor beta chain was captured in a study of T cell responses to AZD1222 COVID-19 vaccine. Germline CDR1 reads LNHDA; CDR2 reads SQIVND (reference sequence). V was shortened by 6 bases and J by 5 bases, with 7 bases between the two germline ends. This CDR3 contains 11 residues. Study-wide results and caveats: Clonal diversity was possibly underestimated, and white British individuals and females predominated among donors. Repertoire collection took place solely once the T cell response had peaked.

TCRdb keeps only in-frame clones here, not all; method: immunoSEQ multiplex PCR. The sample consists of 120,000 to 150,000 clones, roughly 90% of them appearing once. Remarks on this clone: Its antigen is unidentified.

This clonotype was obtained from an adult who received the AZD1222 COVID-19 vaccine. The starting material was peripheral blood, obtained 28 days after the second AZD1222 dose. V is TRBV19 and J is TRBJ1-1; D ambiguous. DNA of the CDR3: TGTGCCAGTAGGCGTGGTACTGAAGCTTTCTTT. This sequence encodes CASRRGTEAFF.